Listed here are 27 T cell receptor beta chains from one sample, sequenced in a study of T cells expressing NK-cell markers. TCRdb re-called the 5' RACE reads; one entry per CDR3 protein, DNA not given. The sample table includes some 600,000 distinct CDR3 sequences. Input material: blood T cells: a sorted CD56 or NKG2C T cell subset, CD4+ or CD8+ T cells, or bulk PBMC T cells (not recorded which). The receptors come from a man aged 18-30 years in good health.

V gene TRBV10-3 combines with J gene TRBJ2-1; the TCRdb call, TRBD1, lacks DNA for checking. Germline CDR1 ENHRY, CDR2 SYGVKD. The CDR3 has 13 residues. The CDR3 loop is CAISGTADNEQFF.

The chain links TRBV7-9 to TRBJ2-7; TCRdb's D call, TRBD1, is unchecked because there is no DNA. The CDR3 is made up of 16 amino acids. The germline V gene has CDR1 SEHNR and CDR2 FQNEAQ (reference sequence). CDR3: CASSSPGEQSSYEQYF.

This chain links TRBV5-1 with TRBJ2-5. The CDR3 loop spans 14 amino acids. Germline V gene data show CDR1 as SGHRS and CDR2 as YFSETQ. The CDR3 here is CASSLGPAKETQYF.

The chain couples TRBV6-5 to TRBJ1-1; TCRdb's assignment of TRBD1 cannot be checked, as there is no DNA. The CDR3 is 15 amino acids. Per germline, CDR1 MNHEY and CDR2 SVGAGI. CDR3 amino acids: CASSYTWGGNTEAFF.

The rearrangement joins TRBV24-1 to TRBJ1-4. The germline V gene has CDR1 KGHDR and CDR2 SFDVKD. This CDR3 spans 15 amino acids. This CDR3 reads CATSSSLATNEKLFF.

The chain has TRBV3-1 and TRBJ1-6. The CDR3 spans 13 residues. The germline CDR1 and CDR2 sequences are LGHDT and YNNKEL (reference sequence). The CDR3 spells CASSQASRSPLHF.

The rearrangement links TRBV9 to TRBJ2-3; TCRdb lists TRBD1, though no DNA is available to test this call. This CDR3 comprises 13 residues. The germline V gene encodes CDR1 SGDLS and CDR2 YYNGEE. CDR3: CASGAPIGDTQYF.

The rearrangement uses TRBV7-3 and TRBJ2-1; there is no DNA to check the TCRdb D call of TRBD2. This CDR3 region has 16 residues. The germline V gene encodes CDR1 SGHTA and CDR2 FQGTGA. The CDR3 protein is CASSLKSGVLGNEQFF.

The rearrangement uses TRBV10-3 and TRBJ2-3. Germline V gene data show CDR1 as ENHRY and CDR2 as SYGVKD. The CDR3 has 16 amino acids. This CDR3 is CAITDLGSVGTDTQYF.

The chain combines TRBV18 with TRBJ2-5; there is no DNA to check the TCRdb D call of TRBD2. Germline CDR1 is KGHSH and CDR2 is LQKENI. The CDR3 consists of 16 residues. The CDR3 loop is CASCSKRDERRETQYF.

This chain joins TRBV5-1 and TRBJ2-1. The CDR3 extends over 15 amino acids. In germline, CDR1 is SGHRS, CDR2 YFSETQ. CDR3 protein: CASSLVGGPYNEQFF.

The chain is built from TRBV7-9 and TRBJ1-1; TCRdb returns TRBD1, unconfirmable since there is no DNA. CDR1 SEHNR and CDR2 FQNEAQ come from the germline V gene (reference sequence). CDR3 length equals 14 residues. The CDR3 sequence: CASSLVPGRPEAFF.

The V call is TRBV2, the J call TRBJ2-7; lacking DNA, the TRBD1 call made by TCRdb goes unchecked. The CDR3 runs 13 residues. CDR1 is SNHLY, CDR2 FYNNEI, per germline. The CDR3 is CASRVRDAYEQYF.

This chain uses TRBV6-6 with TRBJ2-2; the D gene TCRdb calls, TRBD2, cannot be checked with no DNA. The CDR3 extends over 16 amino acids. Germline V gene lookup returns CDR1 MNHNY and CDR2 SVGAGI (reference sequence). The CDR3 loop reads CASTLTSGRVPGELFF.

The chain joins TRBV5-1 to TRBJ1-6; TCRdb calls TRBD1, which cannot be checked without DNA. The CDR3 loop spans 16 amino acids. Germline CDR1 reads SGHRS; CDR2 reads YFSETQ. The CDR3 spells CASSLAVVRGDSPLHF. The entire variable domain, with the rest obtained from reference TRBV5-1 and TRBJ1-6, is as follows: KAGVTQTPRYLIKTRGQQVTLSCSPISGHRSVSWYQQTPGQGLQFLFEYFSETQRNKGNFPGRFSGRQFSNSRSEMNVSTLELGDSALYLCASSLAVVRGDSPLHFGNGTRLTVT.

The chain employs TRBV24-1 and TRBJ2-5; without DNA, the TCRdb call of TRBD1 cannot be checked. Germline assignment: CDR1 KGHDR and CDR2 SFDVKD. There are 16 residues in the CDR3. The CDR3 loop reads CATSAHGGQGKETQYF.

The chain links TRBV4-3 to TRBJ2-7; TCRdb proposes TRBD2, but this gene call is untestable without DNA. The CDR3 totals 17 residues. In germline, CDR1 is LGHNA, CDR2 YSLEER. CDR3 sequence: CASSQARTSGGNYEQYF.

This chain uses TRBV18 with TRBJ2-3; the D gene TCRdb calls, TRBD2, cannot be checked with no DNA. Germline assignment: CDR1 KGHSH and CDR2 LQKENI. This CDR3 contains 19 residues. The CDR3 here is CASSPMGRIAGGRTDTQYF.

The chain links TRBV20-1 to TRBJ1-6. The CDR3 runs 14 residues. Germline CDR1 DFQATT, CDR2 SNEGSKA (reference sequence). CDR3 region: CSASAGSSISPLHF.

The chain couples TRBV7-9 to TRBJ1-2. Germline V CDR1 and CDR2: SEHNR, FQNEAQ (reference sequence). The CDR3 covers 13 residues. The CDR3 sequence: CASSLAGSQGYTF.

V usage is TRBV29-1 and J usage is TRBJ2-3; TCRdb designates TRBD2, a call that cannot be tested without DNA. This CDR3 has 17 amino acids. Germline V lookup: CDR1 SQVTM, CDR2 ANQGSEA. The CDR3 sequence is CSVQPSTLAGATDTQYF.

This rearrangement joins TRBV5-1 to TRBJ2-5; TCRdb's D call of TRBD2 is untestable without DNA. The CDR3 extends over 16 amino acids. Per the germline V gene, CDR1 is SGHRS and CDR2 is YFSETQ. The CDR3 sequence: CASSLSGTSIQETQYF.

The V call is TRBV23-1, the J call TRBJ2-2. TRBV23-1 is filed as an ORF, its function uncertain. The CDR3 has 13 amino acids. CDR3 region: CARWETNTGELFF.

The chain links TRBV11-2 to TRBJ2-2. Germline V gives CDR1 SGHAT, CDR2 FQNNGV. This CDR3 contains 12 residues. This CDR3 is CASSNRWGELFF.

The chain uses TRBV18 and TRBJ2-1; TCRdb picks TRBD2, but there is no DNA to check that call. This CDR3 is built from 18 residues. CDR1 and CDR2 (germline): KGHSH, LQKENI. This chain's CDR3 is CASSPPWTSRSSGNEQFF.

The rearrangement links TRBV7-8 to TRBJ1-6; TCRdb's D call, TRBD1, is unchecked because there is no DNA. This CDR3 spans 16 amino acids. Germline assignment: CDR1 SGHVS and CDR2 FQNEAQ. CDR3 residues: CASSLVGGTGTSPLHF.

This chain joins TRBV5-1 and TRBJ2-1; without DNA, the TCRdb call of TRBD1 cannot be checked. CDR3 length equals 16 residues. The germline CDR1 and CDR2 sequences are SGHRS and YFSETQ. The CDR3 loop is CASSLATGGWDNEQFF. The full variable domain, completed using reference TRBV5-1 and TRBJ2-1, is KAGVTQTPRYLIKTRGQQVTLSCSPISGHRSVSWYQQTPGQGLQFLFEYFSETQRNKGNFPGRFSGRQFSNSRSEMNVSTLELGDSALYLCASSLATGGWDNEQFFGPGTRLTVL.